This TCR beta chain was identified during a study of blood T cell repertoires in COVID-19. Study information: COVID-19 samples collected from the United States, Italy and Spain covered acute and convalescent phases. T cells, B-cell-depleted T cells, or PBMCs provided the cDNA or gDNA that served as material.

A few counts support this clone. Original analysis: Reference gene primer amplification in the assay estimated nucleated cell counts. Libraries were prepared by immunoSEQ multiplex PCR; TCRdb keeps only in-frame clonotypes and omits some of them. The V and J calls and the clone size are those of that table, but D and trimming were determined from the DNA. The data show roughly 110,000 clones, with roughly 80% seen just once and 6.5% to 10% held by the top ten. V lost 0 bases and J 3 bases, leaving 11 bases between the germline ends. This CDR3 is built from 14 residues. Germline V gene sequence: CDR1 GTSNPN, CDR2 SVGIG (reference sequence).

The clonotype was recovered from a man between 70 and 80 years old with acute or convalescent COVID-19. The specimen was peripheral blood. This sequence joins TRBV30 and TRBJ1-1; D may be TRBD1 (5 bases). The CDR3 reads CAWSVRQGYTEAFF. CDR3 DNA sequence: TGTGCCTGGAGTGTAAGGCAGGGTTACACTGAAGCTTTCTTT.